These 8 T cell receptor beta chains share one sample of origin, sequenced in a study of shared clonotypes between healthy human individuals. As defined, naive CD8 cells were CD45RO-negative and positively selected for CCR7, with terminally differentiated effector memory CD45RA+ cells excluded. Method: immunoSEQ multiplex PCR; TCRdb's copy keeps in-frame clones and lacks some. The sample includes roughly 2.1 million clones, just over 90% of them seen just once. Input material: naive CD8+ T cells from PBMCs. Receptor source: a man younger than 35 in good health. Some clones in this sample may be carry-over from other donors' samples.

The chain combines TRBV27 with TRBJ1-2; TRBD1 agrees at 7 bases. Germline V gives CDR1 MNHEY, CDR2 SMNVEV (reference sequence). J was trimmed by 5 bases and V by 6 bases; bases with no gene match: 12. The CDR3 length is 15 residues. Here the CDR3 DNA reads TGTGCCAGCAGACGAACTGGGACAGAAGATTATGGCTACACCTTC. Protein product: CASRRTGTEDYGYTF.

V and J are TRBV7-6 and TRBJ2-2; 12 bases line up with TRBD2. There are 17 residues in the CDR3. Germline V gene data show CDR1 as SGHVS and CDR2 as FNYEAQ. The V gene end was trimmed by 2 bases and the J gene end by 5 bases; junction bases not matched to a gene: 6. The CDR3 DNA reads as TGTGCCAGCAGCTTACCTAGCGGGAGGGTCGGAACCGGGGAGCTGTTTTTT. Encoded protein: CASSLPSGRVGTGELFF.

The chain combines TRBV2 with TRBJ1-6; D perhaps matches TRBD1 (6 bases). The ends were cut back, 8 bases at V and 0 bases at J, with 17 bases in the middle. The germline gives CDR1 SNHLY, CDR2 FYNNEI. The length of the CDR3 is 17 residues. The CDR3 DNA is TGTGCCAGCGGGCGGGGGCCCGGGCGCTCCTATAATTCACCCCTCCACTTT. Protein product: CASGRGPGRSYNSPLHF.

This chain connects TRBV9 to TRBJ2-7; the D gene could be TRBD1 or TRBD2 (5 bases each). The CDR3 loop spans 13 amino acids. Germline V gives CDR1 SGDLS, CDR2 YYNGEE. V was shortened by 0 bases and J by 6 bases, with 10 bases between the two germline ends. The CDR3 sequence: CASSVGSGPEQYF. In DNA form, the CDR3 reads TGTGCCAGCAGCGTAGGGTCGGGGCCCGAGCAGTACTTC.

The chain uses TRBV28 and TRBJ2-3, with D possibly being TRBD2 (7 bases). V was shortened by 2 bases and J by 2 bases, with 8 bases between the two germline ends. The CDR3 totals 14 residues. Germline CDR1 reads MDHEN; CDR2 reads SYDVKM. CDR3 bases: TGTGCCAGCAGTTTAGGGGGGGCCACAGATACGCAGTATTTT. The encoded protein is CASSLGGATDTQYF.

The V and J genes are TRBV4-3 and TRBJ2-7; D perhaps matches TRBD2 (6 bases). V was cut by 1 base and J by 0 bases, with 10 bases left in between. Germline loops: CDR1 LGHNA, CDR2 YSLEER. This CDR3 comprises 15 residues. The CDR3 coding sequence is TGCGCCAGCAGCCAAGGGACTACGAGCTCCTACGAGCAGTACTTC. Translation gives CASSQGTTSSYEQYF.

The rearrangement joins TRBV19 to TRBJ1-3; unclear D gene. The V end was cut by 3 bases, the J end by 2 bases, with 11 bases between. Germline V CDR1 and CDR2: LNHDA, SQIVND (reference sequence). This CDR3 has 15 amino acids. The DNA of the CDR3 is TGTGCCAGTAGTATCTGGCAGCGAACTGGAAACACCATATATTTT. Translating it yields CASSIWQRTGNTIYF.

This clone was seen only once. This sequence joins TRBV4-1 and TRBJ1-1; D remains unclear. The CDR3 is made up of 15 amino acids. V dropped 3 bases and J dropped 0 bases, with 11 bases sitting between them. Germline CDR1 is MGHRA and CDR2 is YSYEKL. Here the CDR3 DNA reads TGCGCCAGCAGCCACGCCTGGACTTTGAACACTGAAGCTTTCTTT. Its protein product is CASSHAWTLNTEAFF.